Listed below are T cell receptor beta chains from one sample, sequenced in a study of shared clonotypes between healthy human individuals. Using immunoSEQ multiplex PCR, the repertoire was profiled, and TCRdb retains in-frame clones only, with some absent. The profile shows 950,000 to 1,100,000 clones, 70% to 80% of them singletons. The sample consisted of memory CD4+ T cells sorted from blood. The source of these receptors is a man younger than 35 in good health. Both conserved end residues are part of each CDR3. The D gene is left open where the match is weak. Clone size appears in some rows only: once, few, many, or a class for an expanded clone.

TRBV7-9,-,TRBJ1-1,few,TGTGCCAGCAGCTCAGTGGGGAACACTGAAGCTTTCTTT,CASSSVGNTEAFF
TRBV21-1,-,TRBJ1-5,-,TGTGCCAGCACCTTTATGAACGGTCTATCGCCCCAGCATTTT,CASTFMNGLSPQHF
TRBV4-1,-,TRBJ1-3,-,TGCGCCAGCAGCCAAGATAGAGGATCTGGAAACACCATATATTTT,CASSQDRGSGNTIYF
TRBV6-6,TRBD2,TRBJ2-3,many,TGTGCCAGCAGTTCCAGCGGGAGGGATACGCAGTATTTT,CASSSSGRDTQYF
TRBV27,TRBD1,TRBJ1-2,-,TGTGCCAGCAGTCCTACAGGGGGCAGCTATGGCTACACCTTC,CASSPTGGSYGYTF
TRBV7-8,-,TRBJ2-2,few,TGTGCCAGCAGGAGAGTGGCCGGGGAGCTGTTTTTT,CASRRVAGELFF
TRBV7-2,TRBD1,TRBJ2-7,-,TGTGCCAGCAGCCGGATGACAGGGGGCTTGAACGAGCAGTACTTC,CASSRMTGGLNEQYF
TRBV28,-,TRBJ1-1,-,TGTGCCAGCAGCCTACGCGGGGGAAACACTGAAGCTTTCTTT,CASSLRGGNTEAFF
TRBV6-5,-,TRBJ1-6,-,TGTGCCAGCAGTGATACAGGGAATTCACCCCTCCACTTT,CASSDTGNSPLHF
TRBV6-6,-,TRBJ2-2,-,TGTGCCAGCGTCTCGGGGTCGGGCACCGGGGAGCTGTTTTTT,CASVSGSGTGELFF
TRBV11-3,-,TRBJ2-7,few,TGTGCCAGCACCAGCTCCTCAGGGGACTCCTACGAGCAGTACTTC,CASTSSSGDSYEQYF
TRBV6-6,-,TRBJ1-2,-,TGTGCCACCCTCCGGGACACCCTTAACTATGGCTACACCTTC,CATLRDTLNYGYTF
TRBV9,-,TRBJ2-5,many,TGTGCCAGCAGCGTAGAAGGGGTGGGGGAGACCCAGTACTTC,CASSVEGVGETQYF
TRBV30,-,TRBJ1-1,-,TGTGCCTGGGGGGATGCCAACCCAACTGAAGCTTTCTTT,CAWGDANPTEAFF
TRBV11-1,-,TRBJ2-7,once,TGTGCCAGCAGCTCGGACAGATCCTACGAGCAGTACTTC,CASSSDRSYEQYF
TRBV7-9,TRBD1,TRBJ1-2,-,TGTGCCAGCAGCGGAGGGACAGCCGGAGCTAACTATGGCTACACCTTC,CASSGGTAGANYGYTF
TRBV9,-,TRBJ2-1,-,TGTGCCAGCAGCGTAGGACTCAAGGATGAGCAGTTCTTC,CASSVGLKDEQFF